This TCR beta chain was observed in a study of OX40 agonist ivuxolimab in advanced cancers. About the full investigation: Ivuxolimab, which targeted the costimulatory receptor OX40 (CD134), was an agonistic, fully human IgG2 monoclonal antibody. The purpose of peripheral TCRbeta sequencing was to test whether ivuxolimab changed TCR sequence diversity and led to clonal T-cell expansion. The dose-escalation cohort was around 83% male with a mean age of approximately 59 years, ranging from roughly 23 to 85. The paper covers the monotherapy dose-escalation part of the phase I ivuxolimab trial, which included N ≈ 50 patients. Patients were allowed to have had prior anti-PD-1, anti-PD-L1 or anti-CTLA-4 therapy, and 30% to 40% of the dose-escalation patients had previously received checkpoint inhibitors. Intravenous ivuxolimab was administered to patients every 2 weeks at six dose levels: 0.01, 0.1, 0.3, 1.5, 3 and 10 mg/kg. Three dose-escalation patients achieved partial responses, one with hepatocellular carcinoma and two with cutaneous melanoma. Among the roughly 50 dose-escalation patients, roughly 20 had hepatocellular carcinoma, 15 or so melanoma, 9 renal cell carcinoma and 9 head and neck cancer.

The junction shows trimming of 6 bases on V and 2 bases on J, and the gene matches do not reach 5 bases of it. The CDR3 has 14 amino acids, counting the end cysteine and phenylalanine. Here the CDR3 DNA is all that survives: 42 bases in frame from base 1. The germline V gene (reference sequence) sets CDR1 to SEHNR and CDR2 to FQNEAQ. This clone was seen ten or more times. Its target antigen remains unknown. Per-base quality was not reported, and no clone a single base away is much larger than it. The trial excluded patients who had a history of autoimmune disease or who were on systemic immunosuppression. Peripheral blood for TCR sequencing was drawn from every dose cohort at baseline, at cycle 4 day 1 and at cycle 7 day 1. The samples were taken from a phase I, first-in-human, multicenter, open-label dose-escalation trial of ivuxolimab. Adults with locally advanced or metastatic melanoma, renal cell, hepatocellular, or head and neck squamous cell carcinoma were enrolled in the trial. Before TCR sequencing, CD4+ and CD8+ T cells were separately sorted from peripheral blood.

Genomic DNA was isolated from the sorted cells so that the TCRbeta CDR3 region could be sequenced. The immunoSEQ Assay was used to sequence the TCRbeta CDR3 regions. TCRdb provides this immuneACCESS table in a form limited to in-frame rearrangements. Some clones are lacking; in checked studies, under half of them reflect an unresolved V gene, and why the rest are absent is not known. Present in this sample are tens of thousands of clones, approximately 85% of which were seen just once. 3% to 4.5% of the sample lies in the top ten. The research as a whole found: The antigen specificity of the peripheral T cells that underwent clonal expansion was not determined. At doses of 0.1 to 3.0 mg/kg, clonal expansion of both CD4+ and CD8+ T cells in blood was seen between baseline and week 6. Low levels of normalized T-cell clonal expansion were also shown by some nonresponding patients. After ivuxolimab, expanded clones were on average more numerous among CD8+ T cells than among CD4+ T cells. In the 0.1-3.0 mg/kg groups, partial responders had among the lowest normalized peripheral clonal expansion, particularly in CD8+ T cells.

The clonotype was recovered from an adult with an advanced solid tumor such as melanoma, head and neck, liver or kidney cancer. This chain is built from TRBV7-9 and TRBJ2-3, with TRBD1 identical over 7 junction bases. Sequenced here: CD4+ or CD8+ T cells sorted from blood, sampled in a trial of the OX40 agonist ivuxolimab. The DNA reads TGTGCCAGCAGTCACAGGGGTACCACAGATACGCAGTATTTT. Its protein is CASSHRGTTDTQYF.